The 3 T cell receptor beta chains below were found in one sample sequenced in a study of blood T cell repertoires in COVID-19. Some clones are missing from TCRdb's copy, which holds only in-frame ones; the method was immunoSEQ multiplex PCR. Here the sample spans 18,000 or so clones, more than 70% being singletons. The source material was peripheral blood. All receptors come from a man in his forties with active COVID-19.

V gene TRBV6-2 or TRBV6-3 combines with J gene TRBJ2-4, with TRBD2 as a possible D gene (6 bases). CDR3 length: 19 residues. V lost 5 bases and J lost 0, with 23 bases in between. The germline gives CDR1 MNHEY, CDR2 SVGEGT. The CDR3 protein is CASSRGIIGGRLAKNIQYF. The DNA of the CDR3 is TGTGCCAGCAGTCGGGGGATCATAGGCGGGCGCCTAGCCAAAAACATTCAGTACTTC.

The chain couples TRBV3-1 (or the pseudogene TRBV3-2) to TRBJ1-5; possible D gene TRBD1, 5 bases. This CDR3 contains 13 residues. The germline V and J ends were trimmed by 1 base and 11 bases, with 12 bases remaining between them. Germline V gene sequence: CDR1 LGHDT, CDR2 YNNKEL (reference sequence). CDR3 loop: CASSQGVWGAQHF. Here the CDR3 DNA reads TGTGCCAGCAGCCAAGGGGTCTGGGGGGCCCAGCATTTT.

The V and J genes are TRBV18 and TRBJ2-1; 9 bases line up with TRBD1. This CDR3 has 16 amino acids. Trimming removed 2 bases from V and 7 bases from J; junction bases left unmatched: 9. CDR1 and CDR2 (germline): KGHSH, LQKENI. CDR3 region: CASSPIGTGWGNEQFF. In DNA, the CDR3 is TGTGCCAGCTCACCAATTGGGACAGGGTGGGGGAATGAGCAGTTCTTC.